A selection of T cell receptor beta chains follows, all from one sample in a study of blood T cells in healthy people across ages. TCRdb processed the 5' RACE reads anew with MiXCR; each CDR3 protein has one entry. The repertoire holds some 1.5 million distinct CDR3 sequences, with approximately 28% as singletons. Sequenced sample: blood. The source of these receptors is a woman in her 30s in good health. Each CDR3 is given without its conserved first and last residue. Size is omitted from some rows. Given values are once, few, many or a class for expanded clones.

>TRBV7-3|TRBJ2-5|many
ASSLTPLGGGETQY
>TRBV24-1|TRBJ1-2|few
ATSDPDSPYT
>TRBV4-2|TRBJ2-7|.
ASSQDHRDLVKNNQY
>TRBV3-1|TRBJ1-2|few
ASSQDYWQARPYGGYT
>TRBV20-1|TRBJ2-1|.
SARDPGATQNEQF
>TRBV20-1|TRBJ2-1|few
SAPERTYKNEQF
>TRBV7-3|TRBJ2-3|.
ASSLIGRLTDTQY
>TRBV9|TRBJ2-2|.
ASGVNSRTGELF
>TRBV7-2|TRBJ2-7|.
ASSSPGLGQY
>TRBV12-3/TRBV12-4|TRBJ2-1|many
ASSFLAGAARNEQF
>TRBV20-1|TRBJ1-3|.
SARSGGANTIY
>TRBV20-1|TRBJ2-1|few
SASGGGGNEQF
>TRBV28|TRBJ1-1|.
ASAGAEGEAF
>TRBV2|TRBJ2-5|.
ASSEPGRGQETQY
>TRBV20-1|TRBJ1-5|few
SARDRDRGYQPQH
>TRBV16|TRBJ1-1|few
ASSQWAASTEAF
>TRBV10-3|TRBJ2-6|.
AISESAGSGANVLT
>TRBV29-1|TRBJ2-4|few
SAGGTGADLAKNIQY
>TRBV10-3|.|.
VISESGGQTYEQY
>TRBV19|TRBJ1-5|.
ASNSHWLNQPQH
>TRBV4-2|TRBJ1-1|few
ASSQAKGGNTEAF
>TRBV24-1|TRBJ2-5|.
ATREAGSETQY
>TRBV28|TRBJ2-7|many
ASSLGGESNYEQY
>TRBV2|TRBJ1-6|.
ASSSDGVGDSPLH
>TRBV7-3|TRBJ2-5|many
ASSLRADQETQY
>TRBV28|TRBJ2-1|.
ATAQGLYNEQF
>TRBV13|TRBJ2-5|many
ASSFRSTGTQY
>TRBV5-1|TRBJ1-6|few
ASSLRGLNNSPLH
>TRBV5-1|TRBJ1-4|.
ASSSLWTGSNEKLF
>TRBV5-1|TRBJ2-6|few
ASSYSLAGGPSGANVLT
>TRBV28|TRBJ2-3|few
ASSYSPRTDTQY
>TRBV2|TRBJ1-1|.
ASSRLEIPYEAF
>TRBV5-5|TRBJ1-2|few
ASSRRLWASYT
>TRBV10-1|TRBJ2-1|few
ASKKTGVSYNEQF
>TRBV7-9|TRBJ2-7|few
AGAGVRSSGNYEQY
>TRBV10-3|TRBJ2-3|.
AIAAGGSTDTQY
>TRBV30|TRBJ2-5|.
AWSGSMGTSGFQETQY
>TRBV9|TRBJ2-5|.
ASSVDPDLIETQY
>TRBV7-2|TRBJ1-2|many
AITGQYNRYSPYGYT